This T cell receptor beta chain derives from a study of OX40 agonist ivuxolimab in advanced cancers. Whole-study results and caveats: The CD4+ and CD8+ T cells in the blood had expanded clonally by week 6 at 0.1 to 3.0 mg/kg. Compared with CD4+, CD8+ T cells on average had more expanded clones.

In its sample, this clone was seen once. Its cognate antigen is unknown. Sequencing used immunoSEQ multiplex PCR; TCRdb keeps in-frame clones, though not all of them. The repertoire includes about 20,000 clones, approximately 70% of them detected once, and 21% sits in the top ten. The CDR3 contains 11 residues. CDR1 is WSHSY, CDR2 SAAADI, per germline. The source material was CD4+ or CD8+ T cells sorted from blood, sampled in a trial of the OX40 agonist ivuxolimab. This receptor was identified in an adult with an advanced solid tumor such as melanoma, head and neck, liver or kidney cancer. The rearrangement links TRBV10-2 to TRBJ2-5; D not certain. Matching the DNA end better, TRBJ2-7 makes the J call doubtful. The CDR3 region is CASSEGYEQYF. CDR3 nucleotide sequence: TGCGCCAGCAGTGAGGGCTACGAGCAGTACTTC.